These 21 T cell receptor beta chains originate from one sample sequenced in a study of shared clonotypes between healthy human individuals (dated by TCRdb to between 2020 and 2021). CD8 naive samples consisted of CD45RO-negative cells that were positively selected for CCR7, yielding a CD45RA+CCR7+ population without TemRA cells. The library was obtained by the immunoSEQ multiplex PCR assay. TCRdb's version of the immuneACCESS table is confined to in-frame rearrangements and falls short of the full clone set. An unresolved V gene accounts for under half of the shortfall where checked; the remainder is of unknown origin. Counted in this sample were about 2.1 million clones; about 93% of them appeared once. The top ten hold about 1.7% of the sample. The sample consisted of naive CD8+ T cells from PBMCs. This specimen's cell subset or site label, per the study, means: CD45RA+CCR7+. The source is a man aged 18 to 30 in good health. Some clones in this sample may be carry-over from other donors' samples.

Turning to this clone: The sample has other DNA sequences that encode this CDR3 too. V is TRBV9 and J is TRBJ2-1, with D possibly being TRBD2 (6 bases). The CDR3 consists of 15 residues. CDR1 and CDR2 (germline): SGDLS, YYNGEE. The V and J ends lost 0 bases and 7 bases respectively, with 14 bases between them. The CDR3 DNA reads TGTGCCAGCAGCGTAGGCGGCGGGCGGGAAAATGAGCAGTTCTTC. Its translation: CASSVGGGRENEQFF.

The CDR3 region has the DNA TGTGCCAGTAGTACCCGACAGGGGAGGACTGAAGCTTTCTTT. It codes for CASSTRQGRTEAFF. The gene calls are TRBV19 and TRBJ1-1, with 8 bases aligning to TRBD1. The CDR3 totals 14 residues. Trimming cost V 4 bases and J 5 bases; bases outside gene matches: 6. In germline, CDR1 is LNHDA, CDR2 SQIVND (reference sequence).

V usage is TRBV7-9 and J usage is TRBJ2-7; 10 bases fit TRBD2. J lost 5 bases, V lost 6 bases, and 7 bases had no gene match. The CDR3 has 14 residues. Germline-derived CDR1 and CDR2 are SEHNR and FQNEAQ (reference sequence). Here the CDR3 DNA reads TGTGCCAGCAGTCCTAGCGGGAGCGCCCACGAGCAGTACTTC. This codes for CASSPSGSAHEQYF. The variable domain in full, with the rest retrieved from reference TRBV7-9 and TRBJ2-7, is DTGVSQNPRHKITKRGQNVTFRCDPISEHNRLYWYRQTLGQGPEFLTYFQNEAQLEKSRLLSDRFSAERPKGSFSTLEIQRTEQGDSAMYLCASSPSGSAHEQYFGPGTRLTVT.

CDR3 bases: TGTGCCAGCAGTTTGGACTGGAACACTGAAGCTTTCTTT. Protein product: CASSLDWNTEAFF. This chain uses TRBV6-5 with TRBJ1-1, with D unclear. Deletions cut 4 bases from V and 1 base from J, with 7 bases between. This CDR3 region has 13 residues. Germline CDR1 is MNHEY and CDR2 is SVGAGI.

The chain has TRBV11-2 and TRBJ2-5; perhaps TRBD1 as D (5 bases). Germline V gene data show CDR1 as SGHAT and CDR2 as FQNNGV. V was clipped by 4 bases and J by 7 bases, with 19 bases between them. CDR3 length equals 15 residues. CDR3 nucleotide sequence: TGTGCCAGCAGCTCCCCGGCAGGGTTGGTTGGGACCCAGTACTTC. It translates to CASSSPAGLVGTQYF.

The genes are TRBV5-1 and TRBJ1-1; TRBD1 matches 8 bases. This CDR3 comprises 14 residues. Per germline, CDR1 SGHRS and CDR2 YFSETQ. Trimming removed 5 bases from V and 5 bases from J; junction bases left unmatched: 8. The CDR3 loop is CASRFAGQGTEAFF. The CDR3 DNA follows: TGCGCCAGCAGATTCGCCGGACAGGGAACTGAAGCTTTCTTT.

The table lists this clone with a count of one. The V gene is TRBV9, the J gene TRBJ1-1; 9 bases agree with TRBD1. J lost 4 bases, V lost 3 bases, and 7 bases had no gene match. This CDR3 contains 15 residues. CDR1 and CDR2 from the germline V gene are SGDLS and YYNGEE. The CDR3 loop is CASSEWDRASTEAFF. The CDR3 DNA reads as TGTGCCAGCAGCGAGTGGGACAGGGCGAGCACTGAAGCTTTCTTT.

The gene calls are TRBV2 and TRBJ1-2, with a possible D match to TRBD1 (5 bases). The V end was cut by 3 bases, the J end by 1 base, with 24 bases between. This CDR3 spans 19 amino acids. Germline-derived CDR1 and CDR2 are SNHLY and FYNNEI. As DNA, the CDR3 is TGTGCCAGCAGTGATAGTCTTGGAGGCCAGGGCAAGCATAACTATGGCTACACCTTC. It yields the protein CASSDSLGGQGKHNYGYTF.

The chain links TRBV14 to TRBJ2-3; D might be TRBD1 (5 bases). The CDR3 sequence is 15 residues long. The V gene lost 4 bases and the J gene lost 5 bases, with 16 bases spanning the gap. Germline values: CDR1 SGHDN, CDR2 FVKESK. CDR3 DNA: TGTGCCAGCAGCCCTGACAGTGTAAGAATAGATACGCAGTATTTT. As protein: CASSPDSVRIDTQYF.

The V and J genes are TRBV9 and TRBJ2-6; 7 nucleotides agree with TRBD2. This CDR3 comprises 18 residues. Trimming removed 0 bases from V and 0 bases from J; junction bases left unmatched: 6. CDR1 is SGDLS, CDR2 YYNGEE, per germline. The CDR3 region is CASSVGAGALSGANVLTF. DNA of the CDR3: TGTGCCAGCAGCGTAGGGGCGGGAGCTCTCTCTGGGGCCAACGTCCTGACTTTC.

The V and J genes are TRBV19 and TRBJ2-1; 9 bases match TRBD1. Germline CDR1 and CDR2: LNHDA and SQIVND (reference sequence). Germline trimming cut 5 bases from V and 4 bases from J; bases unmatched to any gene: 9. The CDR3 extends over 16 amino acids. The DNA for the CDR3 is TGTGCCAGTAGTCTAGTTCGGACAGGGGTGTACAATGAGCAGTTCTTC. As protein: CASSLVRTGVYNEQFF.

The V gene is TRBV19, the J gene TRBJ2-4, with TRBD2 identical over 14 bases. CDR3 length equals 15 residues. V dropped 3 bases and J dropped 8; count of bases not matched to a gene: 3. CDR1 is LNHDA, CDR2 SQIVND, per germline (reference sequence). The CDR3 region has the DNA TGTGCCAGTAGTATGGCGGGACTAGCGGGAGACATTCAGTACTTC. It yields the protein CASSMAGLAGDIQYF.

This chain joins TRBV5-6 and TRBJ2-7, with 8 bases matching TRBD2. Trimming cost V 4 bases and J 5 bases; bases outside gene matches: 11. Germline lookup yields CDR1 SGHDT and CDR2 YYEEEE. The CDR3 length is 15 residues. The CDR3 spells CASSPPGGSVNEQYF. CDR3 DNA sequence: TGTGCCAGCAGCCCCCCGGGGGGGAGCGTCAACGAGCAGTACTTC.

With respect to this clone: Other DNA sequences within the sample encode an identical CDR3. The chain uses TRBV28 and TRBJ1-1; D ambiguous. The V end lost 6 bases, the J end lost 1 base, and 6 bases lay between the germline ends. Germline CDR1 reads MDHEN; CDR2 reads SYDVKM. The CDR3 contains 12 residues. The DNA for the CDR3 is TGTGCCAGCAGCCTTCGGAACACTGAAGCTTTCTTT. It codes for CASSLRNTEAFF.

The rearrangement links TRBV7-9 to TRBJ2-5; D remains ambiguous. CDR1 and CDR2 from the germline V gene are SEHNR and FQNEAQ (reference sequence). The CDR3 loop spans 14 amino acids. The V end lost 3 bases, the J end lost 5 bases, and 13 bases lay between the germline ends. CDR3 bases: TGTGCCAGCAGCTTCCCCATTGATGGGGAGACCCAGTACTTC. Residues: CASSFPIDGETQYF.

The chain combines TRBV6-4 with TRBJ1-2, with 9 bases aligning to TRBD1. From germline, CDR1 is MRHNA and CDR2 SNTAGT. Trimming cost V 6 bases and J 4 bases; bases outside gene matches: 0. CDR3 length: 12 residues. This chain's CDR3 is CASRDRGYGYTF. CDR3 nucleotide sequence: TGTGCCAGCAGGGACAGGGGCTATGGCTACACCTTC.

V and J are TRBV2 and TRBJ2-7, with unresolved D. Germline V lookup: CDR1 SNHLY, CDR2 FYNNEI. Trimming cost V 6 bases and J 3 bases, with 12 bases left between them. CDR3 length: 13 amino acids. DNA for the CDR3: TGTGCCAGCAGACTCCTGGACGGCTACGAGCAGTACTTC. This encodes CASRLLDGYEQYF.

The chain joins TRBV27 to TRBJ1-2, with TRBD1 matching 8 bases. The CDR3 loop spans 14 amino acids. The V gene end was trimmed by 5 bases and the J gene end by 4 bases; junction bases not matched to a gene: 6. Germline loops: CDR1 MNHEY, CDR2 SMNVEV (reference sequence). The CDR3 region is CASSPLGQGYGYTF. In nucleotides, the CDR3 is TGTGCCAGCAGTCCCCTCGGACAGGGCTATGGCTACACCTTC.

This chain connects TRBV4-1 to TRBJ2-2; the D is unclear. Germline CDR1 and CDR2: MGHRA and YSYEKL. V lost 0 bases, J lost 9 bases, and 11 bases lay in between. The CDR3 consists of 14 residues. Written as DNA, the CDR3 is TGCGCCAGCAGCCAAGAGGGCCCCTTTAGGGAGCTGTTTTTT. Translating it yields CASSQEGPFRELFF.

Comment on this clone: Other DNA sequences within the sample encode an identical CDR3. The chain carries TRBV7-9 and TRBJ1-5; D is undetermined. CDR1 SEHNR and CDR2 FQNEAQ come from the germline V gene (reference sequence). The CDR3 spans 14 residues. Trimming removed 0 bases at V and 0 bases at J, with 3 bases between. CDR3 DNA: TGTGCCAGCAGCTTAGCCGGTAGCAATCAGCCCCAGCATTTT. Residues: CASSLAGSNQPQHF.

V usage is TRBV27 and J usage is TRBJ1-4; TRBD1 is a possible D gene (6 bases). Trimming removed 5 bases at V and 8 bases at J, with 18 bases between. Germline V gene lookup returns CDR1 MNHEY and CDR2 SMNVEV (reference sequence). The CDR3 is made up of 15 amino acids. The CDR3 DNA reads TGTGCCAGCAGTCCGAATGGGGGGCTAGGAGAAAAACTGTTTTTT. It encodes CASSPNGGLGEKLFF.